This T cell receptor beta chain was documented in a study of T cells in Graves' hyperthyroidism and ophthalmopathy. Across 18 months, stable Graves' hyperthyroidism was marked by no progression to ophthalmopathy. Comments on this clonotype: Its target is unknown.

Study-level results: From stable hyperthyroidism, ophthalmopathy was separated by a 13 V-J model. Appearing also in blood were most of the thyroid clonotypes expanded above 0.001.

Using RNA transcripts as the source, TCR beta CDR3 regions were amplified. HTBI primers drove first-round RT-PCR of the TCR CDR3. TCRdb reanalysed the multiplex PCR reads using MiXCR and keeps one entry per CDR3 protein. The sample carries around 450,000 distinct CDR3 sequences, about 13% recorded once. The receptor's source is a woman aged 18-30 years with Graves' hyperthyroidism. Sequenced: blood.

The CDR3 reads CASSLGGTGIYGYTF. The CDR3, as DNA: TGTGCCAGCAGCTTAGGGGGGACAGGAATCTATGGCTACACCTTC. The rearrangement links TRBV7-9 to TRBJ1-2, with TRBD1 matching 8 bases. CDR1 and CDR2 from the germline V gene are SEHNR and FQNEAQ (reference sequence). V lost 1 base, J lost 4 bases, and 5 bases stayed unmatched. The CDR3 has 15 amino acids.